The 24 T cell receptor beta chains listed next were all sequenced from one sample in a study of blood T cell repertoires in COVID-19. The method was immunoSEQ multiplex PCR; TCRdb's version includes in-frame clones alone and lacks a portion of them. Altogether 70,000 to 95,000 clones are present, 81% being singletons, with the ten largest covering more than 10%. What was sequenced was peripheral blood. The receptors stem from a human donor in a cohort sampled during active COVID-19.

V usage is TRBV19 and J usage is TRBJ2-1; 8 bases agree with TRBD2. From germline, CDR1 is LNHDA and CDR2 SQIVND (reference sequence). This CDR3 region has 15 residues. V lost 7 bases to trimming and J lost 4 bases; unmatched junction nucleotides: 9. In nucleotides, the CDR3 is TGTGCCAGTACTCGGGGGGGTGTTACATACAATGAGCAGTTCTTC. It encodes CASTRGGVTYNEQFF.

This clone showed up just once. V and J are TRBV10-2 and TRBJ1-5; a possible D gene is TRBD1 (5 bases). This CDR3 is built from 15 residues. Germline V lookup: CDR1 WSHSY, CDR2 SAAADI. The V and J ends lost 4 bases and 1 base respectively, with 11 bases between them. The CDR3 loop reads CASSGDSGSNQPQHF. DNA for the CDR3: TGCGCCAGCAGTGGCGACAGTGGCAGCAATCAGCCCCAGCATTTT.

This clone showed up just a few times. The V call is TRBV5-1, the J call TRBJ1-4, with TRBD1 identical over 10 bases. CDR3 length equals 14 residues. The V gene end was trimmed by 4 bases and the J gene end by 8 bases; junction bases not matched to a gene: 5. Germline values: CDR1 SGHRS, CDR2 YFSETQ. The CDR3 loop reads CASSLGTGEEKLFF. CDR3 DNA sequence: TGCGCCAGCAGCCTCGGGACAGGGGAGGAAAAACTGTTTTTT.

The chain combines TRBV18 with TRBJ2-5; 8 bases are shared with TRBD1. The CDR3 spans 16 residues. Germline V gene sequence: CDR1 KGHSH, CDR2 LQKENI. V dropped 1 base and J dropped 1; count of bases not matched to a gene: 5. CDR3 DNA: TGTGCCAGCTCACCACTAAGACAGGGGTTCCAAGAGACCCAGTACTTC. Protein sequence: CASSPLRQGFQETQYF.

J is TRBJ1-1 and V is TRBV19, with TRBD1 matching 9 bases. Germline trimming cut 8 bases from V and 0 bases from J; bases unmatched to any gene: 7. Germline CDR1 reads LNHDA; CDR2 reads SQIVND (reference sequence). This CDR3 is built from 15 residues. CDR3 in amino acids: CASSRDRVLNTEAFF. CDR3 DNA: TGTGCCAGTTCCCGGGACAGGGTTTTGAACACTGAAGCTTTCTTT.

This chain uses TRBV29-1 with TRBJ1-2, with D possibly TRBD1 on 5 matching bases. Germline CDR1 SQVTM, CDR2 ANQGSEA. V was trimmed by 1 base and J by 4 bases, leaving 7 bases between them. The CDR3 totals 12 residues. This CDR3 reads CSVEGQGYGYTF. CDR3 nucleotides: TGCAGCGTTGAAGGGCAGGGCTATGGCTACACCTTC.

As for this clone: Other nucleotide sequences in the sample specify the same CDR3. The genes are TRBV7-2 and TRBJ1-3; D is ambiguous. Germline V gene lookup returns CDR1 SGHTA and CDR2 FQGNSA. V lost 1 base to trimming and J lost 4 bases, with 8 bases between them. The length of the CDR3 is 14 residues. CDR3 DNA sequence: TGTGCCAGCAGCTTAGGGACTGGGGGAAACACCATATATTTT. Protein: CASSLGTGGNTIYF.

The CDR3 sequence is CASGRGGINYGYTF. CDR3 nucleotide sequence: TGTGCCAGTGGTCGGGGGGGGATAAACTATGGCTACACCTTC. V and J are TRBV27 and TRBJ1-2; a possible D gene is TRBD1 (5 bases). Germline V gives CDR1 MNHEY, CDR2 SMNVEV (reference sequence). The V gene lost 9 bases and the J gene lost 2 bases, with 16 bases spanning the gap. This CDR3 is 14 amino acids long.

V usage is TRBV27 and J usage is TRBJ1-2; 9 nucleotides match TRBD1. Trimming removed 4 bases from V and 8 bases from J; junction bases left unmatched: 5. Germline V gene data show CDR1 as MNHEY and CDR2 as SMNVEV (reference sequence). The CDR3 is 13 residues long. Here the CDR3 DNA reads TGTGCCAGCAGTTGGGACAGGGTTGGAGGCTACACCTTC. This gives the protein CASSWDRVGGYTF.

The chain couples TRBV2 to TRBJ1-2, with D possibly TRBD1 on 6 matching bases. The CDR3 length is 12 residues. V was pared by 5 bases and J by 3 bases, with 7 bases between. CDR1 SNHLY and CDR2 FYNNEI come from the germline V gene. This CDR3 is CASSPGDYGYTF. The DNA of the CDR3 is TGTGCCAGCAGTCCAGGGGACTATGGCTACACCTTC.

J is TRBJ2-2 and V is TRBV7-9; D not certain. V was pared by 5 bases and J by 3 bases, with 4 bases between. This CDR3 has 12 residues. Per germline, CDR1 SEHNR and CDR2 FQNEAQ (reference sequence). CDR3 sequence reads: CASSPYTGELFF. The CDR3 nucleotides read TGTGCCAGCAGCCCTTACACCGGGGAGCTGTTTTTT.

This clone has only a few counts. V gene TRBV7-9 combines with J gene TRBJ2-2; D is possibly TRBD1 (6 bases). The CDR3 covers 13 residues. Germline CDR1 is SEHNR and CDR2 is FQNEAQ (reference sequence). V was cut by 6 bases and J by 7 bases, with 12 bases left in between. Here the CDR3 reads CASRPTGNGELFF. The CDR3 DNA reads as TGTGCCAGCAGACCTACAGGGAACGGGGAGCTGTTTTTT. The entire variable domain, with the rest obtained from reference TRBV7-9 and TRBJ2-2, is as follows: DTGVSQNPRHKITKRGQNVTFRCDPISEHNRLYWYRQTLGQGPEFLTYFQNEAQLEKSRLLSDRFSAERPKGSFSTLEIQRTEQGDSAMYLCASRPTGNGELFFGEGSRLTVL.

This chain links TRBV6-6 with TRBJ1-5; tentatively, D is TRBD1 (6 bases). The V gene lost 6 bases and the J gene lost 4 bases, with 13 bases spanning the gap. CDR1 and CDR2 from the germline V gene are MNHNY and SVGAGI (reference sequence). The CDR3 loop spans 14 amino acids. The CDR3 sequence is CASRPTGLNQPQHF. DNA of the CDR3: TGTGCCAGCAGGCCTACAGGGTTGAATCAGCCCCAGCATTTT.

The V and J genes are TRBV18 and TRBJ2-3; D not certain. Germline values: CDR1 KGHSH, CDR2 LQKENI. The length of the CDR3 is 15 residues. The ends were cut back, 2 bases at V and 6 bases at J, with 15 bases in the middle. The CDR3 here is CASSPWADDRDTQYF. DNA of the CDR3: TGTGCCAGCTCACCATGGGCAGACGACCGGGATACGCAGTATTTT.

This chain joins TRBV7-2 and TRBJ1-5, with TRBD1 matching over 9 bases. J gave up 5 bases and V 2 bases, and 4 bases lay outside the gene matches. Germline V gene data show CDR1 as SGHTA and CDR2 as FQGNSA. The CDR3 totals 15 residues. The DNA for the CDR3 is TGTGCCAGCAGCTTATACAGGGGGCAGGATCAGCCCCAGCATTTT. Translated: CASSLYRGQDQPQHF.

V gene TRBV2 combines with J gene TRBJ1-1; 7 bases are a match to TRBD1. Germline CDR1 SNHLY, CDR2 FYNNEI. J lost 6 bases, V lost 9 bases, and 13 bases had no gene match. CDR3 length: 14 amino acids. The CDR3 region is CARERDSWTSEAFF. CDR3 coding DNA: TGTGCCAGAGAGAGGGACAGCTGGACGTCTGAAGCTTTCTTT.

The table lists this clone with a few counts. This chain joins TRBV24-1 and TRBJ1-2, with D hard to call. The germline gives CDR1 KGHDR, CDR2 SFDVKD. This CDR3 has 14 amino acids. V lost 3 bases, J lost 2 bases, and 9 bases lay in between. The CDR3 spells CATSDVWQNYGYTF. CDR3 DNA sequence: TGTGCCACCAGTGATGTCTGGCAGAACTATGGCTACACCTTC.

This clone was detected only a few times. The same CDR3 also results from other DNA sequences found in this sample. The CDR3 coding sequence is TGTGCCAGCAGTGACTCAGCCACCGGGGAGCTGTTTTTT. As protein: CASSDSATGELFF. V and J are TRBV6-4 and TRBJ2-2; D remains ambiguous. The germline V gene has CDR1 MRHNA and CDR2 SNTAGT. The CDR3 is made up of 13 amino acids. V dropped 0 bases and J dropped 4 bases, with 3 bases sitting between them.

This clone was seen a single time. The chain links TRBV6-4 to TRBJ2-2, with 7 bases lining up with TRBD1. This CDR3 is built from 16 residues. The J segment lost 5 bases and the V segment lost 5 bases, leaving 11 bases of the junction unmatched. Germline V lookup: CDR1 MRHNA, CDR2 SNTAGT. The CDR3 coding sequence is TGTGCCAGCAGTCCACGAGAGGGGGCTGGGACCGGGGAGCTGTTTTTT. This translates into CASSPREGAGTGELFF.

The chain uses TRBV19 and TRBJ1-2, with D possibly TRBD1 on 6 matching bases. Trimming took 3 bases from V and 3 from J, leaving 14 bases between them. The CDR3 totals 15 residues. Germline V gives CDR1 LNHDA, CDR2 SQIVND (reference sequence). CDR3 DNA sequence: TGTGCCAGTAGTATTTCATTGACAGGATACTATGGCTACACCTTC. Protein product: CASSISLTGYYGYTF.

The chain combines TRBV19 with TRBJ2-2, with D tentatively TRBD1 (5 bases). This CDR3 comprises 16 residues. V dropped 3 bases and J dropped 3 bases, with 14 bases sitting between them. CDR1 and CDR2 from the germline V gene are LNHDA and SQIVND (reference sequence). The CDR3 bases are TGTGCCAGTAGTATTGGCGGTATACAGGACACCGGGGAGCTGTTTTTT. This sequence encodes CASSIGGIQDTGELFF.

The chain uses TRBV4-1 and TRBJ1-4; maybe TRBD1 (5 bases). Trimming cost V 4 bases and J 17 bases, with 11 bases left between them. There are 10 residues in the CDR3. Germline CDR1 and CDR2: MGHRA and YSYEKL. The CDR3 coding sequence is TGCGCCAGCAGCCCACAGGAGCATTTTTTT. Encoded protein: CASSPQEHFF.

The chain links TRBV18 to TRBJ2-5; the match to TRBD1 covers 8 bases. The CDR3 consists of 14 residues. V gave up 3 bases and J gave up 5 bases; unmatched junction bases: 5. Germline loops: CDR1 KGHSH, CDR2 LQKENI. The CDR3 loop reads CASSPRTGFETQYF. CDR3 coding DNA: TGTGCCAGCTCACCGAGGACAGGGTTCGAGACCCAGTACTTC.

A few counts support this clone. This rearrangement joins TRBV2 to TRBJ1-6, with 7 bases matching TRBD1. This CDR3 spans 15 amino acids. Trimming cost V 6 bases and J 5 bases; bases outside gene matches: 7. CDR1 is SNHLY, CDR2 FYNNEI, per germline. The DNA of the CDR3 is TGTGCCAGCAGCCCACAGGGGCCCGATAATTCACCCCTCCACTTT. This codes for CASSPQGPDNSPLHF.